This T cell receptor (beta chain) originates from a study of technical replicates of blood from a handful of donors (dated by TCRdb to about 2017). To note about this clone: Its antigen has not been determined. Per-base quality was not reported, and no clone a single base away is much larger than it.

From the cysteine up to the phenylalanine, the CDR3 has a length of 15 residues. Of the read, only the CDR3 DNA is kept; its 45 bases are in frame from base 1. Deletion took 5 bases off V and 9 bases off J, with a span of 23 bases between the germline ends. CDR1 and CDR2 are read off the germline V gene as SGHVS and FQNEAQ. The library relied on the immunoSEQ multiplex PCR assay. The source is immuneACCESS, and TCRdb retained only in-frame sequences with V and J called. Part of the clones is not carried over; for the studies checked, unresolved V genes explain less than half of this, and the remainder is unexplained. For this sample the table gives about 69,000 clones, of which approximately 89% were detected only once. The ten biggest clones cover less than 5% of the sample.

The source is a human donor in good health. Some clones in this sample may be carry-over from other donors' samples. This receptor chain uses TRBV7-8 and TRBJ2-7; TRBD2 is a possible D gene, resting on 6 matching bases. Sequenced material: PBMCs. The CDR3 region has the sequence CASSPGRSLSGVQYF. DNA sequence: TGTGCCAGCAGCCCAGGGCGGTCCTTATCGGGGGTGCAGTACTTC. The variable domain in full, with residues beyond the CDR3 obtained from the reference TRBV7-8 and TRBJ2-7 genes, is GAGVSQSPRYKVAKRGQDVALRCDPISGHVSLFWYQQALGQGPEFLTYFQNEAQLDKSGLPSDRFFAERPEGSVSTLKIQRTQQEDSAVYLCASSPGRSLSGVQYFGPGTRLTVT.